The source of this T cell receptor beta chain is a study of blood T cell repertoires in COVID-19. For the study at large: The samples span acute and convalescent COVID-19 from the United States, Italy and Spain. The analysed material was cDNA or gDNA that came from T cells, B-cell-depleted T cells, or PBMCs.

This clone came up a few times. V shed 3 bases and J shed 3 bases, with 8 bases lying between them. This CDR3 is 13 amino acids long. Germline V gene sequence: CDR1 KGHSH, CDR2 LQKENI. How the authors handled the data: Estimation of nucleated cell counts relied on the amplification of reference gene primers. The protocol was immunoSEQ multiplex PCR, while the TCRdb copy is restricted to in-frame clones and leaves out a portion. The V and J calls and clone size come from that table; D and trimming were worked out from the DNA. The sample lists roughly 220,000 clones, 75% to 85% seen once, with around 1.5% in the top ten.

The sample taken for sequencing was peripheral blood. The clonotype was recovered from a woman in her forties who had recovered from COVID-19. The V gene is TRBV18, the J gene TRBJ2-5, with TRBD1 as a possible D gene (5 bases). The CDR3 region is CASSPGAKETQYF. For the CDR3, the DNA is TGTGCCAGCTCACCTGGGGCCAAAGAGACCCAGTACTTC.